The sequence of this T cell receptor beta chain was determined in a study of blood T cell repertoires in COVID-19. Across the whole study: Collection of acute and convalescent COVID-19 samples took place in the United States, Italy and Spain. Sources were T cells, B-cell-depleted T cells, or PBMCs; the material itself was cDNA or gDNA.

This clone was counted only a few times. Germline V gives CDR1 MNHNY, CDR2 SVGAGI (reference sequence). V lost 6 bases and J lost 5; bases outside the gene matches: 5. There are 14 residues in the CDR3. Original handling: Estimates of nucleated cell counts were drawn from the amplification of reference gene primers. The method was immunoSEQ multiplex PCR; TCRdb's version includes in-frame clones alone and lacks a portion of them. V, J and clone size reflect that table, while D and trimming were determined from the DNA. The repertoire holds about 180,000 clones, with approximately 90% as singletons. The TCR comes from a woman younger than 45 with acute or convalescent COVID-19. The specimen sequenced was peripheral blood. This chain connects TRBV6-6 to TRBJ2-2; 8 bases are shared with TRBD2. CDR3 nucleotide sequence: TGTGCCAGCAGCATTAGCGGGAATACCGGGGAGCTGTTTTTT. Protein product: CASSISGNTGELFF.